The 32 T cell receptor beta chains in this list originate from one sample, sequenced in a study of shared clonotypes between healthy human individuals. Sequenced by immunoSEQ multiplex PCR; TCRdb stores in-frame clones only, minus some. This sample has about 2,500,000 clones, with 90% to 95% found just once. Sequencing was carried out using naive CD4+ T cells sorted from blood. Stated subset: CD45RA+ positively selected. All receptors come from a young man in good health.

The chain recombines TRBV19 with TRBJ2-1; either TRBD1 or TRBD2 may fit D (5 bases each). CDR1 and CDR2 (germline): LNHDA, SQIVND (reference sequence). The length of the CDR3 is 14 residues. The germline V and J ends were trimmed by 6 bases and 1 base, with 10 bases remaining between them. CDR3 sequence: CASSLGASYNEQFF. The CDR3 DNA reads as TGTGCCAGTAGCCTCGGGGCTTCCTACAATGAGCAGTTCTTC. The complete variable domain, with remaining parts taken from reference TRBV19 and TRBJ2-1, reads DGGITQSPKYLFRKEGQNVTLSCEQNLNHDAMYWYRQDPGQGLRLIYYSQIVNDFQKGDIAEGYSVSREKKESFPLTVTSAQKNPTAFYLCASSLGASYNEQFFGPGTRLTVL.

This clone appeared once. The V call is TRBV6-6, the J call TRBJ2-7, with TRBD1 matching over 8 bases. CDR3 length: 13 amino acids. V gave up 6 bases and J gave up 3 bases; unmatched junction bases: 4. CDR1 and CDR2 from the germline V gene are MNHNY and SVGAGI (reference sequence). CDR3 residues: CASRPGTGYEQYF. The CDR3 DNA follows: TGTGCCAGCAGACCCGGGACAGGCTACGAGCAGTACTTC.

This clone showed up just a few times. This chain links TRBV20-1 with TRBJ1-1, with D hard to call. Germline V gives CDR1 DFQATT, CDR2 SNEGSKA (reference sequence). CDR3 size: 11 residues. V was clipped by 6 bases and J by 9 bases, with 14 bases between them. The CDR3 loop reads CSAERAPQAFF. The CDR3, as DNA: TGCAGTGCCGAGAGAGCACCCCAAGCTTTCTTT.

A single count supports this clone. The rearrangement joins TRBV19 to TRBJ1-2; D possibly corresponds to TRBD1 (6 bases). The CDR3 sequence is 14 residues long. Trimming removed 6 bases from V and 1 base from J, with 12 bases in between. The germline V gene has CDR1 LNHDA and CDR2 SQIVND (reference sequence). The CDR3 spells CASSKKGVNYGYTF. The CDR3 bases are TGTGCCAGTAGCAAGAAGGGGGTTAACTATGGCTACACCTTC.

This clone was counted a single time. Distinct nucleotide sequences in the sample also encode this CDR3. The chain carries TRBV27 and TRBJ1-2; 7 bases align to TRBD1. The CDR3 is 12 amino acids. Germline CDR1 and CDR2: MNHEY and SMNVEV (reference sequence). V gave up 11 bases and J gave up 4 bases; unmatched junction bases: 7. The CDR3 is CASRQGPYGYTF. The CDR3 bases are TGTGCCTCCCGACAGGGCCCCTATGGCTACACCTTC.

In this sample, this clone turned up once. The CDR3 sequence is CASRLQGTHQPQHF. Written as DNA, the CDR3 is TGTGCCAGCAGACTACAGGGAACGCATCAGCCCCAGCATTTT. The chain is built from TRBV6-6 and TRBJ1-5; tentatively, D is TRBD1 (6 bases). The germline V gene has CDR1 MNHNY and CDR2 SVGAGI (reference sequence). V was trimmed by 6 bases and J by 5 bases, leaving 14 bases between them. The CDR3 totals 14 residues.

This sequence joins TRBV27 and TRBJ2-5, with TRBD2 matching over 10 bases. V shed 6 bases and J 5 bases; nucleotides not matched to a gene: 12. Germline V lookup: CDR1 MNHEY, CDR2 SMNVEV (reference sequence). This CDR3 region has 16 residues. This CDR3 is CASSQLKRGGQETQYF. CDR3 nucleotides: TGTGCCAGCAGCCAATTGAAGCGGGGGGGCCAGGAGACCCAGTACTTC.

Here the CDR3 reads CASSIGLLSGNTIYF. The CDR3 DNA sequence: TGTGCCAGTAGTATAGGGCTCCTCTCTGGAAACACCATATATTTT. The chain combines TRBV19 with TRBJ1-3, with no clear D. Germline CDR1 reads LNHDA; CDR2 reads SQIVND (reference sequence). Trimming took 1 base from V and 0 from J, leaving 7 bases between them. The CDR3 is 15 amino acids.

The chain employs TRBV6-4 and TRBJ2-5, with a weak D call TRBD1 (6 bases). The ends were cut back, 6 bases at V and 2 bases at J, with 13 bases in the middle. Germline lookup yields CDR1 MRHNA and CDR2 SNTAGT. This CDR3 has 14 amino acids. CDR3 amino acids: CASRRGLGQETQYF. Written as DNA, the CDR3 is TGTGCCAGCAGAAGGGGGTTAGGGCAAGAGACCCAGTACTTC.

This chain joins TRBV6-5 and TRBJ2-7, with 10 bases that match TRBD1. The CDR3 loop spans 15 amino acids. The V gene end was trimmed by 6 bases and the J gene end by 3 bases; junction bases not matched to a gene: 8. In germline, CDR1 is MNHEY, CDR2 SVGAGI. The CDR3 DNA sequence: TGTGCCAGCAGACCCCCGGGACAGGGGATCTACGAGCAGTACTTC. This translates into CASRPPGQGIYEQYF.

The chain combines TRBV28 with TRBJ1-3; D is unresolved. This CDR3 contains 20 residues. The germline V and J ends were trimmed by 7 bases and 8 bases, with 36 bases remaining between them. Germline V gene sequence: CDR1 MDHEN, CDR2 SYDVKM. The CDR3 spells CASNLRAGGRVGDWEDTIYF. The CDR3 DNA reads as TGTGCCAGCAATCTTCGGGCAGGTGGAAGGGTAGGCGACTGGGAAGACACCATATATTTT.

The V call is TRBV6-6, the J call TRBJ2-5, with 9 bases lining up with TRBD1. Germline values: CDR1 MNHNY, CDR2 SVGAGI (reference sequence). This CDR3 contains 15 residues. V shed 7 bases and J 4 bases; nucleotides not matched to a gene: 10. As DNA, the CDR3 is TGTGCCAGCATTCTCGGGACAGGGATGACAGAGACCCAGTACTTC. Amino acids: CASILGTGMTETQYF.

CDR3 in amino acids: CAISMSQGGGYTF. The CDR3 DNA reads TGTGCCATCAGTATGTCACAGGGGGGCGGCTACACCTTC. The rearrangement uses TRBV10-3 and TRBJ1-2, with 8 bases aligning to TRBD1. With 5 bases clipped from V and 8 bases from J, the junction kept 7 bases outside the gene matches. CDR3 size: 13 residues. Per germline, CDR1 ENHRY and CDR2 SYGVKD.

CDR3 sequence (DNA): TGTGCCAGCCTCGGGAGGGCTCTCGAGACCCAGTACTTC. It specifies CASLGRALETQYF. The genes are TRBV6-5 and TRBJ2-5, with 8 bases matching TRBD2. V shed 8 bases and J 5 bases; nucleotides not matched to a gene: 7. Germline CDR1 is MNHEY and CDR2 is SVGAGI. This CDR3 spans 13 amino acids.

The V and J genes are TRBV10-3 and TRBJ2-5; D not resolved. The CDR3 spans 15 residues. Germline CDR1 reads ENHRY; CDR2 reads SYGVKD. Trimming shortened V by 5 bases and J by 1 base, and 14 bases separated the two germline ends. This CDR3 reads CAISTKNPRQETQYF. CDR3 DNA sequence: TGTGCCATCAGTACGAAGAACCCCCGCCAAGAGACCCAGTACTTC.

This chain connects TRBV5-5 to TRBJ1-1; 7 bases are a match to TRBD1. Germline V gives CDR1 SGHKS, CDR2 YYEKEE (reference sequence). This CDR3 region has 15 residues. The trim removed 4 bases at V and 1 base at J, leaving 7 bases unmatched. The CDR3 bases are TGTGCCAGCAGCCGACCGGGACAGCAGAACACTGAAGCTTTCTTT. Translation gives CASSRPGQQNTEAFF.

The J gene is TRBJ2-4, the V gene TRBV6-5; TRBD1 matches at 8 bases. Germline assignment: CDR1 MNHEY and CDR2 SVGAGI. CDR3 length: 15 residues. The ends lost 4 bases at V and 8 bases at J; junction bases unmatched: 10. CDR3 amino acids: CASSSFQGARDIQYF. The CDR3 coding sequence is TGTGCCAGCAGTTCCTTCCAGGGGGCGCGGGACATTCAGTACTTC.

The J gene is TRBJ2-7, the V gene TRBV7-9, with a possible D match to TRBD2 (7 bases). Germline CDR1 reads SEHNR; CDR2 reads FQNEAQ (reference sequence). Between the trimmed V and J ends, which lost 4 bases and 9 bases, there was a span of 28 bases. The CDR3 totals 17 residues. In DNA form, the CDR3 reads TGTGCCAGCAGCTCTGGGGGGCAGGGACTAACCTACGAGCGGCAGTACTTC. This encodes CASSSGGQGLTYERQYF.

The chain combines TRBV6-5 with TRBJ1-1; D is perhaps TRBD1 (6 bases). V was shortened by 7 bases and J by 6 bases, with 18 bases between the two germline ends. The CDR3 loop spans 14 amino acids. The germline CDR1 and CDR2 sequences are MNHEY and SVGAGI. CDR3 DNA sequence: TGTGCCAGCACCCCGAGGGGGGGGACCGCTGAAGCTTTCTTT. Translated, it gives CASTPRGGTAEAFF.

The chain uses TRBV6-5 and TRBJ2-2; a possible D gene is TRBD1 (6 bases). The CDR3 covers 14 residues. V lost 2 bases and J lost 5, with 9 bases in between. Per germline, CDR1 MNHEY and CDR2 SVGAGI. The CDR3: CASSYLTGTGELFF. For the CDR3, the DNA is TGTGCCAGCAGTTACCTCACAGGGACCGGGGAGCTGTTTTTT.

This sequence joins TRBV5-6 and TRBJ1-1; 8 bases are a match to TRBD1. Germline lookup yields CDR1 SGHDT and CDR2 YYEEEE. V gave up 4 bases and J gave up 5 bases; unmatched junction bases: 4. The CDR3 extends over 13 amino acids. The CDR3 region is CASSRRGRTEAFF. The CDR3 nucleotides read TGTGCCAGCAGCCGCAGGGGGCGTACTGAAGCTTTCTTT.

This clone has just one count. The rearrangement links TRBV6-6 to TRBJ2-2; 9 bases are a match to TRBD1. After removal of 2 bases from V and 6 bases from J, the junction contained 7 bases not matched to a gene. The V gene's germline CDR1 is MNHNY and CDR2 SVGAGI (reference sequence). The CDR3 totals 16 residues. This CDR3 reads CASSYTDRGSAGELFF. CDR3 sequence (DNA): TGTGCCAGCAGTTACACGGACAGGGGTTCGGCCGGGGAGCTGTTTTTT.

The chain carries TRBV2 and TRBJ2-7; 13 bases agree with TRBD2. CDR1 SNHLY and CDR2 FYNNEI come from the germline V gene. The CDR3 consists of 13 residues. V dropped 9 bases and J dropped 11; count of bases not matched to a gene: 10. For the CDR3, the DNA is TGTGCCAGACCCACTAGCGGGAGGGCCAGGAAGTACTTC. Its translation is CARPTSGRARKYF. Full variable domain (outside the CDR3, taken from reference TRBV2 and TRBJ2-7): EPEVTQTPSHQVTQMGQEVILRCVPISNHLYFYWYRQILGQKVEFLVSFYNNEISEKSEIFDDQFSVERPDGSNFTLKIRSTKLEDSAMYFCARPTSGRARKYFGPGTRLTVT.

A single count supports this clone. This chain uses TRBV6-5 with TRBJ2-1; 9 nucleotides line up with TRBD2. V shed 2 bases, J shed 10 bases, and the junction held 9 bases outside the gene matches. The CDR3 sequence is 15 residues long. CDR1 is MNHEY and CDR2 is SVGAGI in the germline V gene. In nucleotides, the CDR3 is TGTGCCAGCAGTTACCAAGGTTTGGCGGGGGGGGAGCAGTTCTTC. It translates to CASSYQGLAGGEQFF.

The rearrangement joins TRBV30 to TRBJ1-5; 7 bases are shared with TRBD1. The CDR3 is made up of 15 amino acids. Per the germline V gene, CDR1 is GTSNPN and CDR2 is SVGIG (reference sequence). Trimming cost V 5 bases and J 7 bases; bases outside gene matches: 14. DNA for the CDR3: TGTGCCTGGTCGCCCACCGGGACAGTGGGGCAGCCCCAGCATTTT. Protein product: CAWSPTGTVGQPQHF.

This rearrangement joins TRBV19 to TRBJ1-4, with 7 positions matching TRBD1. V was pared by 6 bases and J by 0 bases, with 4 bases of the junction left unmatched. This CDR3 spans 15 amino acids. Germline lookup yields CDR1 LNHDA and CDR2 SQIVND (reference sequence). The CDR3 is CASSGTDATNEKLFF. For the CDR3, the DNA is TGTGCCAGTAGCGGGACAGATGCAACTAATGAAAAACTGTTTTTT.

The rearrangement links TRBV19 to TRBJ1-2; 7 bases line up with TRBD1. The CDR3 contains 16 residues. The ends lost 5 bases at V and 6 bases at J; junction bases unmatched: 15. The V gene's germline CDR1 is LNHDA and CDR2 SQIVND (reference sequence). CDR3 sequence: CASSPRGKRGLDGYTF. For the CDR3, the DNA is TGTGCCAGTAGTCCCCGGGGGAAGAGGGGGCTCGATGGCTACACCTTC. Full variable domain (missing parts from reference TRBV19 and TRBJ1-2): DGGITQSPKYLFRKEGQNVTLSCEQNLNHDAMYWYRQDPGQGLRLIYYSQIVNDFQKGDIAEGYSVSREKKESFPLTVTSAQKNPTAFYLCASSPRGKRGLDGYTFGSGTRLTVV.

The CDR3 coding sequence is TGTGCCAGCAGCAAGGGACAGCGAATTAGCTCTGGGGCCAACGTCCTGACTTTC. Residues: CASSKGQRISSGANVLTF. The chain combines TRBV21-1 with TRBJ2-6; the D segment call TRBD1 is taken from the table without a DNA check. TRBV21-1 is labeled a pseudogene. There are 18 residues in the CDR3.

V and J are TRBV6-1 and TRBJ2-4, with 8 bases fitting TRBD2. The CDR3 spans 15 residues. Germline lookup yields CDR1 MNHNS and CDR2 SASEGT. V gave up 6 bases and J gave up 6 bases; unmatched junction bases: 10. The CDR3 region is CASRDDTGGPNIQYF. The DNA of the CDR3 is TGTGCCAGCAGGGACGACACGGGGGGGCCAAACATTCAGTACTTC.

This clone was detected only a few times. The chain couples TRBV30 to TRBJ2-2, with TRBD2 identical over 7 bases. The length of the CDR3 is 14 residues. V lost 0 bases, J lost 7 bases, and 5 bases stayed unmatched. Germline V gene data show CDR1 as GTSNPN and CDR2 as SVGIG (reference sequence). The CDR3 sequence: CAWSVRLADGELFF. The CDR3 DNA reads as TGTGCCTGGAGTGTACGGCTAGCGGACGGGGAGCTGTTTTTT.

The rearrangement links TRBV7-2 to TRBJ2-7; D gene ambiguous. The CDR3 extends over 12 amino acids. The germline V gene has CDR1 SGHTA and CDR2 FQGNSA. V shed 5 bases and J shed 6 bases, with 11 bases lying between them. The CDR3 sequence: CASSLYIGEQYF. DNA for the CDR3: TGTGCCAGCAGCCTTTATATAGGCGAGCAGTACTTC.

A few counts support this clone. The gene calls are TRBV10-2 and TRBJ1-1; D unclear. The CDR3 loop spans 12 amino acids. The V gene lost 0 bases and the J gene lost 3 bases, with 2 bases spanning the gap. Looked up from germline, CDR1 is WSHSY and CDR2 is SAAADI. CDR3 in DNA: TGCGCCAGCAGTGAGTCTTACACTGAAGCTTTCTTT. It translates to CASSESYTEAFF.